Sequencing of this T cell receptor (beta chain) was carried out in a study of CD8 T cells in Susac syndrome. Whole-study findings and limits: The CD4+ T cell repertoires, which came from Susac syndrome patients, showed no sign of clonal expansion.

When the RNA was reverse transcribed, random hexamers were used with an input of about 0.5 to 1 ug. Using its own MiXCR run on the immunoSEQ multiplex PCR reads, TCRdb lists one record per CDR3 protein. The sample has 130,000 or so distinct CDR3 sequences, nearly 96% seen once. Concerning this clonotype: As yet, its antigen is unknown.

The CDR3 extends over 16 amino acids. CDR1 is MNHNY and CDR2 is SVGAGI in the germline V gene (reference sequence). Trimming shortened V by 1 base and J by 5 bases, and 15 bases separated the two germline ends. The chain combines TRBV6-6 with TRBJ1-5, with D possibly being TRBD1 (6 bases). The receptor comes from a human donor with Susac syndrome. The specimen sequenced was CD4+ T cells from PBMCs. The DNA of the CDR3 is TGTGCCAGCAGTTACTTCCCCAACAGGGAAGATCAGCCCCAGCATTTT. Protein sequence: CASSYFPNREDQPQHF.